What follows describes a single TCR beta chain. This sample was taken from a study of cytomegalovirus exposure and HLA in healthy donors. Germline CDR1 reads MNHEY; CDR2 reads SMNVEV (reference sequence). Trimming removed 7 bases at V and 2 bases at J, with 12 bases between. The CDR3 loop spans 14 amino acids. With 60 Vbeta and 13 Jbeta primers, the PCR was carried out. TCRdb keeps only in-frame clones here, not all; method: immunoSEQ multiplex PCR. The sample records 30,000 to 40,000 clones, less than 85% being singletons. The material sequenced was PBMCs. The source is a male donor in good health and CMV-seronegative. The J gene is TRBJ2-1, the V gene TRBV27; maybe TRBD2 (6 bases). The CDR3 loop is CASMLEGPYNEQFF. The CDR3 region has the DNA TGTGCCAGCATGTTGGAGGGCCCCTACAATGAGCAGTTCTTC.